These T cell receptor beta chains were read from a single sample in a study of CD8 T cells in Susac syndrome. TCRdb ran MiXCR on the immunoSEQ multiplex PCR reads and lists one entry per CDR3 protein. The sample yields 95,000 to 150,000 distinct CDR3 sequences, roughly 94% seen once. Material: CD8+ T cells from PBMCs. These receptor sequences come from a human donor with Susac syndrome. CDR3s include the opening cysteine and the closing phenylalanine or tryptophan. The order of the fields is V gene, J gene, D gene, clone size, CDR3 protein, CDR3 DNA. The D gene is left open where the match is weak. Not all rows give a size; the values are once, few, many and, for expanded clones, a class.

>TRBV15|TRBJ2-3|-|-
CATSREPGALTDTQYF
TGTGCCACCAGCAGAGAACCGGGGGCCCTCACAGATACGCAGTATTTT
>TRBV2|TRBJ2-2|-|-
CASSERLTGELFF
TGTGCCAGCAGTGAGAGGTTGACCGGGGAGCTGTTTTTT
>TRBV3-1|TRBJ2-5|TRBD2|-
CASSQDLASGVQETQYF
TGTGCCAGCAGCCAAGATCTCGCTAGCGGGGTTCAAGAGACCCAGTACTTC
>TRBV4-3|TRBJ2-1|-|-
CASSHSGAHEQFF
TGCGCCAGCAGCCACTCTGGGGCGCACGAGCAGTTCTTC
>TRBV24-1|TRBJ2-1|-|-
CATSDFSGDEQFF
TGTGCCACCAGTGATTTTTCGGGGGATGAGCAGTTCTTC
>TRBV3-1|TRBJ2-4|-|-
CASSQDPGGANIQYF
TGTGCCAGCAGCCAAGATCCAGGAGGCGCGAACATTCAGTACTTC
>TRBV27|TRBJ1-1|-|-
CASSLSGNMNTEAFF
TGTGCCAGCAGTTTATCAGGGAACATGAACACTGAAGCTTTCTTT
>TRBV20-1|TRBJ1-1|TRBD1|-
CSATTASGGRDTEAFF
TGCAGTGCTACCACCGCATCAGGGGGAAGAGACACTGAAGCTTTCTTT
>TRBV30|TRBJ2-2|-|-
CAWSVAGWELFF
TGTGCCTGGAGTGTAGCCGGCTGGGAGCTGTTTTTT
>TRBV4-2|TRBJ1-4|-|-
CASSQSPLPTNEKLFF
TGTGCCAGCAGCCAATCACCGCTCCCAACTAATGAAAAACTGTTTTTT
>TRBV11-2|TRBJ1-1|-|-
CASSFGTMNTEAFF
TGTGCCAGCAGCTTTGGGACAATGAACACTGAAGCTTTCTTT
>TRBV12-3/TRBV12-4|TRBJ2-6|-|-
CASSLMGGANVLTF
TGTGCCAGCAGTTTAATGGGTGGGGCCAACGTCCTGACTTTC
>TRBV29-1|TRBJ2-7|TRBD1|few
CSVEDRQGAISSYEQYF
TGCAGCGTTGAAGATCGGCAGGGGGCAATCAGCTCCTACGAGCAGTACTTC
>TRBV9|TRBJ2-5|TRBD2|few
CASSVEGGGQETQYF
TGTGCCAGCAGCGTAGAGGGCGGGGGGCAAGAGACCCAGTACTTC
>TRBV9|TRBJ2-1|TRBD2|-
CASSGLSGRSYNEQFF
TGTGCCAGCAGCGGCCTTAGCGGGCGCTCCTACAATGAGCAGTTCTTC
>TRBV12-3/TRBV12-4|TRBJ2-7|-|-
CASSASGKAYEQYF
TGTGCCAGCAGCGCCTCGGGGAAAGCCTACGAGCAGTACTTC
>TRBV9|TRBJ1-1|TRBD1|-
CASSVVGQGGTEAFF
TGTGCCAGCAGCGTAGTGGGACAGGGAGGAACTGAAGCTTTCTTT
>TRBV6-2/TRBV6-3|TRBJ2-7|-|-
CASSYGASSYEQYF
TGTGCCAGCAGTTACGGGGCATCCTCCTACGAGCAGTACTTC
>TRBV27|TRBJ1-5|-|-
CASSLTVAGQPQHF
TGTGCCAGCAGTTTGACAGTCGCAGGTCAGCCCCAGCATTTT
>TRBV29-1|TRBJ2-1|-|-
CSVAGHPNEQFF
TGCAGCGTCGCGGGACACCCCAATGAGCAGTTCTTC
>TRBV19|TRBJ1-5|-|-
CASSPDGRANQPQHF
TGTGCCAGTAGTCCCGACGGGCGGGCCAATCAGCCCCAGCATTTT
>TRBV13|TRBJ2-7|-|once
CASSYQRFTYEQYF
TGTGCCAGCAGCTACCAACGATTTACCTACGAGCAGTACTTC